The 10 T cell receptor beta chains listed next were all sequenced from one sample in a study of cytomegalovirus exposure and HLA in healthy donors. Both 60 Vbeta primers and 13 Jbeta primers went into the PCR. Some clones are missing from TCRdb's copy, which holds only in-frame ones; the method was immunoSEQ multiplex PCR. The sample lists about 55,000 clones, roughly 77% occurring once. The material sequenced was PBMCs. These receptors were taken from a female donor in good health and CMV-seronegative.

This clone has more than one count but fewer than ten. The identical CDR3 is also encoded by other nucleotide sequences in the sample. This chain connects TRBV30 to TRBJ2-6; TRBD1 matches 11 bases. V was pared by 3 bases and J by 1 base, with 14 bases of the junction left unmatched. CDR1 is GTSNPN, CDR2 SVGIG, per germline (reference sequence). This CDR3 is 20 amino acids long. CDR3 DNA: TGTGCCTGGAGAGGAGTCCGGGACAGGGGGGCTGTGTCTGGGGCCAACGTCCTGACTTTC. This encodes CAWRGVRDRGAVSGANVLTF.

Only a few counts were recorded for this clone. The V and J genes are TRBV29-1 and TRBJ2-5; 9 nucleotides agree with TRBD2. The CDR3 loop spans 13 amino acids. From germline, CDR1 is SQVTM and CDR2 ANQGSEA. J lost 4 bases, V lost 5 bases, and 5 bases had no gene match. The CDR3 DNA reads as TGCAGCGTTTTGGGACTAGCAGGAGAGACCCAGTACTTC. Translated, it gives CSVLGLAGETQYF.

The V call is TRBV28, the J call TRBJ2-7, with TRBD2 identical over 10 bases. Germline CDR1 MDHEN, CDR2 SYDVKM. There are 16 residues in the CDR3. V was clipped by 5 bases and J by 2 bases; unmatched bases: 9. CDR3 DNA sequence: TGTGCCAGCAGTGCTCGGACTAGCGGCCCTGCCTACGAGCAGTACTTC. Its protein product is CASSARTSGPAYEQYF.

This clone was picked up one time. CDR3 sequence reads: CASSSLAGGPTGELFF. CDR3 in DNA: TGCGCCAGCAGCTCCTTAGCGGGGGGGCCTACCGGGGAGCTGTTTTTT. This chain uses TRBV5-1 with TRBJ2-2, with TRBD2 identical over 11 bases. The germline V gene encodes CDR1 SGHRS and CDR2 YFSETQ. The CDR3 has 16 residues. Unmatched junction bases numbered 6, after V lost 3 bases and J lost 5 bases.

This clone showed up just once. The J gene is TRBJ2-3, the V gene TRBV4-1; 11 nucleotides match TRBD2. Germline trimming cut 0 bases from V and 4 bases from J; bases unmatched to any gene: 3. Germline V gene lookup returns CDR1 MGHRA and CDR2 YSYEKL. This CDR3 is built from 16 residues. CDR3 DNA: TGCGCCAGCAGCCAAGATGGACTAGCGGGTGCAGATACGCAGTATTTT. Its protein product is CASSQDGLAGADTQYF.

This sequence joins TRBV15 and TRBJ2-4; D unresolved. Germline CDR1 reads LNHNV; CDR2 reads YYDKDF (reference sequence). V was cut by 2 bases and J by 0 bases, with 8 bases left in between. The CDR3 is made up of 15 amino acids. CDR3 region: CATSRTSLAKNIQYF. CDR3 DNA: TGTGCCACCAGCAGAACATCCCTAGCCAAAAACATTCAGTACTTC.

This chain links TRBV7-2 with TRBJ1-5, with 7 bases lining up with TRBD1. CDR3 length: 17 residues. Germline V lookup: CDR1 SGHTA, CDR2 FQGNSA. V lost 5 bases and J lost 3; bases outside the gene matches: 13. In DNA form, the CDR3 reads TGTGCCAGCAGCCGAATCCGGGCGCAGGGGGACAATCAGCCCCAGCATTTT. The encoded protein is CASSRIRAQGDNQPQHF. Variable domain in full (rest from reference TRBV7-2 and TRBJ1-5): GAGVSQSPSNKVTEKGKDVELRCDPISGHTALYWYRQSLGQGLEFLIYFQGNSAPDKSGLPSDRFSAERTGGSVSTLTIQRTQQEDSAVYLCASSRIRAQGDNQPQHFGDGTRLSIL.

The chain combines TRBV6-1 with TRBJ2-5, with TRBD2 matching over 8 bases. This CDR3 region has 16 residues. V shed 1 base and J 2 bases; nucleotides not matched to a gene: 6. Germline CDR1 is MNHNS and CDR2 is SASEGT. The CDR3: CASSEGIRLAQETQYF. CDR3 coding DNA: TGTGCCAGCAGTGAAGGTATTCGACTAGCGCAAGAGACCCAGTACTTC.

The CDR3 DNA reads TGCAGCGTTGAAGTGAGCGTGAACACTGAAGCTTTCTTT. Translating it yields CSVEVSVNTEAFF. V and J are TRBV29-1 and TRBJ1-1; unclear D gene. This CDR3 comprises 13 residues. Trimming cost V 1 base and J 0 bases, with 6 bases left between them. CDR1 is SQVTM, CDR2 ANQGSEA, per germline.

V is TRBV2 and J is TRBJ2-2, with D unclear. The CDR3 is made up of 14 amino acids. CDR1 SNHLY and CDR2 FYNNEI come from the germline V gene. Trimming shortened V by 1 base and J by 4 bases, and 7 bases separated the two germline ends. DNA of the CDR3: TGTGCCAGCAGTGAAGTACTCCCCACCGGGGAGCTGTTTTTT. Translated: CASSEVLPTGELFF.